This paragraph covers one T cell receptor (beta chain) sequence. Per the study methods: Estimates of nucleated cell counts were drawn from the amplification of reference gene primers. Clones were sequenced by immunoSEQ multiplex PCR, and TCRdb holds only the in-frame ones, with some missing. D and trimming come from the DNA, and the V and J calls and clone size come from that table. This table has approximately 260,000 clones, 75% to 90% appearing once. With 0 bases removed from V and 6 bases from J, the gap between germline ends came to 12 bases. Germline V gene data show CDR1 as LGHDT and CDR2 as YNNKEL (reference sequence). This CDR3 is built from 16 residues. This specimen comes from a study of blood T cell repertoires in COVID-19. Study-level background: Specimens from acute and convalescent COVID-19 originated in the United States, Italy and Spain.

The chain combines TRBV3-1 (or the pseudogene TRBV3-2) with TRBJ1-6; unclear D gene. This sequence originates from a man between 60 and 75 years old who had recovered from COVID-19. Sequencing was done on a sample of peripheral blood. Written as DNA, the CDR3 is TGTGCCAGCAGCCAAGAATTGGTCAGACTTAATTCACCCCTCCACTTT. Translation gives CASSQELVRLNSPLHF.